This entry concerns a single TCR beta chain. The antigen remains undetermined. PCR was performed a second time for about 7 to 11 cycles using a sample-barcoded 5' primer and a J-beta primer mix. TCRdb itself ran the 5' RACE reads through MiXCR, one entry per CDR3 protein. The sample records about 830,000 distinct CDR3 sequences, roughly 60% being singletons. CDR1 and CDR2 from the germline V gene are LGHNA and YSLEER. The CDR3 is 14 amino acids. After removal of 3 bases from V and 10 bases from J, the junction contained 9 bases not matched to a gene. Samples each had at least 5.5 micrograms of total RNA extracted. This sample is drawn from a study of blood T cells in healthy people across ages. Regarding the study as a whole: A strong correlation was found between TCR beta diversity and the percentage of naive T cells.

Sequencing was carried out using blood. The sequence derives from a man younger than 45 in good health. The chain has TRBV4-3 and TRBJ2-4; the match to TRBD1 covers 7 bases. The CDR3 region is CASSHQGGEGIQYF. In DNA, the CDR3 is TGCGCCAGCAGCCACCAAGGGGGCGAGGGAATTCAGTACTTC.